Below are 25 T cell receptor beta chains sequenced from a single sample in a study of blood T cell repertoires in COVID-19. Libraries were prepared by immunoSEQ multiplex PCR; TCRdb keeps only in-frame clonotypes and omits some of them. The data show 180,000 or so clones, approximately 81% seen once. The specimen sequenced was peripheral blood. All receptors come from a person in their 70s with COVID-19, enrolled during active disease.

A single count supports this clone. V and J are TRBV28 and TRBJ1-5; D is unresolved. Germline assignment: CDR1 MDHEN and CDR2 SYDVKM. V lost 5 bases, J lost 2 bases, and 13 bases lay in between. This CDR3 is built from 15 residues. The CDR3 region is CASSRQQQGNQPQHF. The CDR3 DNA reads as TGTGCCAGCAGTCGCCAACAGCAGGGCAATCAGCCCCAGCATTTT.

This clone came up once. The genes are TRBV27 and TRBJ1-4; 10 bases line up with TRBD1. Germline V gene sequence: CDR1 MNHEY, CDR2 SMNVEV (reference sequence). The CDR3 sequence is 14 residues long. V lost 6 bases to trimming and J lost 8 bases; unmatched junction nucleotides: 6. CDR3 residues: CASRRTGGYEKLFF. The CDR3 region has the DNA TGTGCCAGCAGAAGGACAGGGGGTTACGAAAAACTGTTTTTT.

J is TRBJ1-5 and V is TRBV19; tentatively, D is TRBD1 (5 bases). Trimming took 6 bases from V and 2 from J, leaving 14 bases between them. The CDR3 is 15 residues long. CDR1 LNHDA and CDR2 SQIVND come from the germline V gene (reference sequence). Here the CDR3 DNA reads TGTGCCAGTAGCCCGGGGGGATACGGCAATCAGCCCCAGCATTTT. Its translation is CASSPGGYGNQPQHF.

This chain uses TRBV5-4 with TRBJ2-7; possibly TRBD1 for D (6 bases). The germline CDR1 and CDR2 sequences are SGHNT and YYREEE (reference sequence). This CDR3 is built from 14 residues. Trimming took off 2 bases at V and 6 bases at J, with 15 bases between the two ends. CDR3 residues: CASSFSRGPSEQYF. The CDR3 coding sequence is TGTGCCAGCAGCTTTTCCAGGGGCCCCAGCGAGCAGTACTTC.

V and J are TRBV7-9 and TRBJ2-4; D may be TRBD2 (6 bases). The CDR3 is 14 residues long. V dropped 5 bases and J dropped 6 bases, with 14 bases sitting between them. Germline V gene lookup returns CDR1 SEHNR and CDR2 FQNEAQ (reference sequence). The CDR3 nucleotides read TGTGCCAGCAGCCCACAACACGGGGGAAACATTCAGTACTTC. This sequence encodes CASSPQHGGNIQYF.

This chain links TRBV11-2 with TRBJ2-7; 7 bases map to TRBD2. J was trimmed by 0 bases and V by 5 bases; bases with no gene match: 7. CDR1 and CDR2 (germline): SGHAT, FQNNGV. The CDR3 is 15 residues long. The CDR3 spells CASSAGLADSYEQYF. CDR3 bases: TGTGCCAGCAGCGCCGGGCTAGCGGACTCCTACGAGCAGTACTTC. The full variable domain, with the rest looked up from reference TRBV11-2 and TRBJ2-7, is EAGVAQSPRYKIIEKRQSVAFWCNPISGHATLYWYQQILGQGPKLLIQFQNNGVVDDSQLPKDRFSAERLKGVDSTLKIQPAKLEDSAVYLCASSAGLADSYEQYFGPGTRLTVT.

The rearrangement joins TRBV7-8 to TRBJ2-7; 7 nucleotides agree with TRBD1. The germline V gene has CDR1 SGHVS and CDR2 FQNEAQ. V trimming: 5 bases; J trimming: 0 bases; junction bases outside the gene matches: 4. This CDR3 has 14 residues. The CDR3 sequence: CASSPTGSSYEQYF. For the CDR3, the DNA is TGTGCCAGCAGCCCGACAGGGAGCTCCTACGAGCAGTACTTC.

V and J are TRBV11-2 and TRBJ1-1, with a tentative D call TRBD1 (6 bases). Trimming left V 4 bases short and J 5 bases short, with 11 bases between. Germline V gene sequence: CDR1 SGHAT, CDR2 FQNNGV. The CDR3 has 13 amino acids. CDR3 sequence (DNA): TGTGCCAGCAGCTACAACGGACAGACTGAAGCTTTCTTT. As protein: CASSYNGQTEAFF.

The J gene is TRBJ1-6, the V gene TRBV11-1; 7 bases align to TRBD1. The CDR3 length is 15 residues. After removal of 5 bases from V and 6 bases from J, the junction contained 7 bases not matched to a gene. Germline loops: CDR1 SGHAT, CDR2 FQDESV (reference sequence). In DNA form, the CDR3 reads TGTGCCAGCAGCCAGGAGGGGGCCACTAATTCACCCCTCCACTTT. This sequence encodes CASSQEGATNSPLHF. Drawing the rest from reference TRBV11-1 and TRBJ1-6, the complete variable domain is EAEVAQSPRYKITEKSQAVAFWCDPISGHATLYWYRQILGQGPELLVQFQDESVVDDSQLPKDRFSAERLKGVDSTLKIQPAELGDSAMYLCASSQEGATNSPLHFGNGTRLTVT.

This clone was picked up one time. The V call is TRBV6-6, the J call TRBJ2-1; 7 bases fit TRBD1. Germline loops: CDR1 MNHNY, CDR2 SVGAGI (reference sequence). Trimming took 5 bases from V and 4 from J; bases not matched to a gene: 11. The CDR3 consists of 16 residues. CDR3 in amino acids: CASSQPPGQRYNEQFF. The CDR3 region has the DNA TGTGCCAGCAGTCAACCACCGGGACAGAGATACAATGAGCAGTTCTTC.

The chain employs TRBV28 and TRBJ1-5, with TRBD1 as a possible D gene (6 bases). This CDR3 is 15 amino acids long. Trimming cost V 2 bases and J 0 bases, with 8 bases left between them. The germline V gene has CDR1 MDHEN and CDR2 SYDVKM. The CDR3 is CASSLQGYSNQPQHF. The CDR3 DNA is TGTGCCAGCAGTTTACAGGGGTATAGCAATCAGCCCCAGCATTTT.

J is TRBJ2-2 and V is TRBV6-5; D is possibly TRBD2 (5 bases). Trimming removed 6 bases from V and 1 base from J, with 9 bases in between. The CDR3 contains 14 residues. Germline values: CDR1 MNHEY, CDR2 SVGAGI. This chain's CDR3 is CASRERVNTGELFF. DNA of the CDR3: TGTGCCAGCAGGGAGAGGGTGAACACCGGGGAGCTGTTTTTT.

The rearrangement joins TRBV7-2 to TRBJ2-1, with D unclear. The ends were cut back, 3 bases at V and 5 bases at J, with 11 bases in the middle. The CDR3 loop spans 14 amino acids. The germline V gene encodes CDR1 SGHTA and CDR2 FQGNSA. The CDR3 coding sequence is TGTGCCAGCAGCTTTTTAGCCCTAGACAATGAGCAGTTCTTC. This gives the protein CASSFLALDNEQFF.

This chain links TRBV9 with TRBJ2-1; no definite D call. The V and J ends lost 4 bases and 0 bases respectively, with 17 bases between them. The CDR3 spans 17 residues. Germline CDR1 is SGDLS and CDR2 is YYNGEE. CDR3 amino acids: CASSPEKASTSYNEQFF. The CDR3 DNA reads as TGTGCCAGCAGCCCGGAGAAAGCGTCTACCTCCTACAATGAGCAGTTCTTC.

For the CDR3, the DNA is TGTGCCAGCAGTTCCGGGACAGGGATTTCTTATGGCTACACCTTC. It translates to CASSSGTGISYGYTF. The chain carries TRBV27 and TRBJ1-2, with TRBD1 matching 9 bases. The CDR3 is 15 amino acids. Trimming at V came to 4 bases and at J to 5 bases, leaving 8 bases not matched to a gene. The germline CDR1 and CDR2 sequences are MNHEY and SMNVEV (reference sequence).

The chain is built from TRBV7-2 and TRBJ2-7, with D perhaps matching TRBD2 (5 bases). V lost 5 bases and J lost 5, with 16 bases in between. The CDR3 spans 14 residues. CDR1 is SGHTA, CDR2 FQGNSA, per germline. In nucleotides, the CDR3 is TGTGCCAGCAGCCCGAGAGGACTGGGCCACGAGCAGTACTTC. Protein product: CASSPRGLGHEQYF.

This rearrangement joins TRBV7-3 to TRBJ2-3, with 8 bases matching TRBD2. Germline loops: CDR1 SGHTA, CDR2 FQGTGA. The CDR3 totals 16 residues. Trimming at V came to 5 bases and at J to 2 bases, leaving 9 bases not matched to a gene. CDR3 nucleotide sequence: TGTGCCAGCAGCCTTGACCGGGGGGGTATCACAGATACGCAGTATTTT. This translates into CASSLDRGGITDTQYF.

In DNA form, the CDR3 reads TGTGCCAGCAGTCCCAGTGACTACAGAGTCTACGAGCAGTACTTC. It encodes CASSPSDYRVYEQYF. The chain uses TRBV28 and TRBJ2-7; weak D call: TRBD2 (5 bases). Looked up from germline, CDR1 is MDHEN and CDR2 is SYDVKM. This CDR3 contains 15 residues. V dropped 5 bases and J dropped 3 bases, with 17 bases sitting between them.

The chain uses TRBV19 and TRBJ1-5, with D possibly matching TRBD1 (5 bases). V lost 11 bases, J lost 7 bases, and 18 bases lay in between. This CDR3 has 13 amino acids. CDR1 is LNHDA, CDR2 SQIVND, per germline (reference sequence). CDR3 residues: CAGSPRVGQPQHF. In DNA, the CDR3 is TGTGCCGGCAGTCCCAGGGTCGGACAGCCCCAGCATTTT.

The chain joins TRBV28 to TRBJ2-2; TRBD2 aligns across 7 bases. Germline loops: CDR1 MDHEN, CDR2 SYDVKM. There are 18 residues in the CDR3. Unmatched junction bases numbered 14, after V lost 5 bases and J lost 2 bases. Written as DNA, the CDR3 is TGTGCCAGCAGTATCCCCTACCGAAGCGGGGTTAACACCGGGGAGCTGTTTTTT. Encoded protein: CASSIPYRSGVNTGELFF.

This clone was counted once. The genes are TRBV20-1 and TRBJ2-1; TRBD1 is a possible D gene (6 bases). The CDR3 spans 15 residues. Between the trimmed V and J ends, which lost 3 bases and 13 bases, there was a span of 25 bases. Per germline, CDR1 DFQATT and CDR2 SNEGSKA (reference sequence). CDR3: CSASFFRDTRNKQFF. DNA for the CDR3: TGCAGTGCTAGTTTTTTCCGGGACACCAGAAATAAACAGTTCTTC.

The chain recombines TRBV5-1 with TRBJ2-3; D perhaps matches TRBD2 (7 bases). Deletions cut 5 bases from V and 6 bases from J, with 13 bases between. CDR1 SGHRS and CDR2 YFSETQ come from the germline V gene. The CDR3 sequence is 13 residues long. CDR3 in amino acids: CASSGGARDTQYF. CDR3 in DNA: TGCGCCAGCAGTGGGGGGGCAAGGGATACGCAGTATTTT. The entire variable domain, with the rest obtained from reference TRBV5-1 and TRBJ2-3, is as follows: KAGVTQTPRYLIKTRGQQVTLSCSPISGHRSVSWYQQTPGQGLQFLFEYFSETQRNKGNFPGRFSGRQFSNSRSEMNVSTLELGDSALYLCASSGGARDTQYFGPGTRLTVL.

This chain links TRBV10-3 with TRBJ2-1, with 8 bases that match TRBD2. The germline CDR1 and CDR2 sequences are ENHRY and SYGVKD. The V segment lost 5 bases and the J segment 7 bases; nucleotides outside the gene matches: 16. The CDR3 totals 17 residues. The CDR3: CAISPPRGAGAPNEQFF. CDR3 sequence (DNA): TGTGCCATCAGTCCCCCGAGGGGAGCGGGAGCACCGAATGAGCAGTTCTTC.

The chain combines TRBV28 with TRBJ2-5, with D tentatively TRBD2 (5 bases). V was trimmed by 4 bases and J by 6 bases, leaving 18 bases between them. The germline CDR1 and CDR2 sequences are MDHEN and SYDVKM. The CDR3 has 15 amino acids. The CDR3 is CASSSRSPPGKTQYF. CDR3 in DNA: TGTGCCAGCAGTTCCCGATCACCCCCGGGGAAGACCCAGTACTTC.

The rearrangement joins TRBV19 to TRBJ2-3; D may be TRBD2 (6 bases). Germline lookup yields CDR1 LNHDA and CDR2 SQIVND (reference sequence). The CDR3 length is 16 residues. Trimming cost V 3 bases and J 2 bases, with 15 bases left between them. The CDR3 sequence: CASSIASSGYTDTQYF. Here the CDR3 DNA reads TGTGCCAGTAGTATTGCGTCGAGCGGGTACACAGATACGCAGTATTTT.